The rows below give T cell receptor beta chains drawn from one sample of a study of blood T cell repertoires in COVID-19. Libraries were prepared by immunoSEQ multiplex PCR; TCRdb keeps only in-frame clonotypes and omits some of them. The sample records 75,000 to 90,000 clones, 85% to 90% being singletons. Input material: peripheral blood. These receptors came from an elderly man with active or convalescent COVID-19. CDR3s include the opening cysteine and the closing phenylalanine or tryptophan. A D gene is named only where the DNA matches it firmly. A row's size may be missing; if present it is once, few, many or a size class.

clone_size: NA; j_call: TRBJ2-5; v_call: TRBV10-2; d_call: NA; cdr3_aa: CASSANRATSGLRTRQETQYF; cdr3_nt: TGCGCCAGCAGTGCTAACAGGGCGACGTCAGGGCTCAGGACTCGCCAAGAGACCCAGTACTTC
clone_size: NA; j_call: TRBJ1-1; v_call: TRBV19; d_call: NA; cdr3_aa: CASRSDRKNTEAFF; cdr3_nt: TGTGCCAGTAGAAGTGACAGAAAGAACACTGAAGCTTTCTTT
clone_size: NA; j_call: TRBJ2-2; v_call: TRBV7-3; d_call: NA; cdr3_aa: CASSLSGRANTGELFF; cdr3_nt: TGTGCCAGCAGCTTAAGTGGCAGGGCAAACACCGGGGAGCTGTTTTTT
clone_size: few; j_call: TRBJ1-6; v_call: TRBV30; d_call: TRBD1; cdr3_aa: CAWSRGGTENSPLHF; cdr3_nt: TGTGCCTGGAGCCGAGGGGGGACAGAAAATTCACCCCTCCACTTT
clone_size: once; j_call: TRBJ2-5; v_call: TRBV3-1/TRBV3-2; d_call: NA; cdr3_aa: CASSPWTVGFSRAQETQYF; cdr3_nt: TGTGCCAGCAGCCCGTGGACAGTGGGTTTCTCCAGAGCCCAAGAGACCCAGTACTTC
clone_size: NA; j_call: TRBJ2-1; v_call: TRBV9; d_call: TRBD2; cdr3_aa: CASSVRGLAGESSYNEQFF; cdr3_nt: TGTGCCAGCAGCGTAAGGGGACTAGCGGGGGAAAGCTCCTACAATGAGCAGTTCTTC
clone_size: NA; j_call: TRBJ1-1; v_call: TRBV3-1/TRBV3-2; d_call: NA; cdr3_aa: CASSQAGTTAFF; cdr3_nt: TGTGCCAGCAGCCAAGCCGGGACAACAGCTTTCTTT
clone_size: NA; j_call: TRBJ1-1; v_call: TRBV6-5; d_call: NA; cdr3_aa: CASHELGRGTEAFF; cdr3_nt: TGTGCCAGTCATGAACTCGGCAGGGGAACTGAAGCTTTCTTT
clone_size: NA; j_call: TRBJ1-1; v_call: TRBV6-2/TRBV6-3; d_call: NA; cdr3_aa: CAGRPHSDRTEAFF; cdr3_nt: TGTGCCGGCCGCCCCCACTCTGACAGAACTGAAGCTTTCTTT
clone_size: NA; j_call: TRBJ1-5; v_call: TRBV15; d_call: NA; cdr3_aa: CATSRGGREQPQHF; cdr3_nt: TGTGCCACCAGCAGAGGAGGCAGGGAACAGCCCCAGCATTTT